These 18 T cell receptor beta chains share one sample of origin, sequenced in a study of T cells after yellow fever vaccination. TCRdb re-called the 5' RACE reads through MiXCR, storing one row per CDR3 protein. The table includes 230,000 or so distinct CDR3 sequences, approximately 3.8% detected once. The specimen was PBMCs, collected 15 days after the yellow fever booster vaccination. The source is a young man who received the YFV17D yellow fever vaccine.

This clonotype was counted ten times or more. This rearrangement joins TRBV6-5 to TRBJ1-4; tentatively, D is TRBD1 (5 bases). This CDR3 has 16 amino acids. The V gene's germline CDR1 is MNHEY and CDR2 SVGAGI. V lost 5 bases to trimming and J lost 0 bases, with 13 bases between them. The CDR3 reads CASSPWGGATNEKLFF. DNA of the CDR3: TGTGCCAGCAGTCCTTGGGGGGGTGCAACTAATGAAAAACTGTTTTTT.

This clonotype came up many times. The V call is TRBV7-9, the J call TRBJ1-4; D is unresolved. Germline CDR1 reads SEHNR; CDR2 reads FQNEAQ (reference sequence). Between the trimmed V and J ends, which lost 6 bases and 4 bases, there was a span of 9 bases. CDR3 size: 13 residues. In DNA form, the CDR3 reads TGTGCCAGCAGTGGGCAGCTTAATGAAAAACTGTTTTTT. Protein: CASSGQLNEKLFF.

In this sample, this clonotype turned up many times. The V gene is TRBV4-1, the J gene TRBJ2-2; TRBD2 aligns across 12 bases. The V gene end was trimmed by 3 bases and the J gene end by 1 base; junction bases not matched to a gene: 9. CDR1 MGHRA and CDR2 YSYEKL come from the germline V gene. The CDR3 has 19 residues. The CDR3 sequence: CASSHGLAGPSLNTGELFF. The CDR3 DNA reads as TGCGCCAGCAGCCACGGACTAGCGGGACCAAGCCTGAACACCGGGGAGCTGTTTTTT.

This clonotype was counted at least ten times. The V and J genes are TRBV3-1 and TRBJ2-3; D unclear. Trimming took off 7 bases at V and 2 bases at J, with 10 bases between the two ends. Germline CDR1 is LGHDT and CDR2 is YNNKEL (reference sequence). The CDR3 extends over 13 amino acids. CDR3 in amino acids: CASMESFTDTQYF. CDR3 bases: TGTGCCAGCATGGAGAGCTTCACAGATACGCAGTATTTT.

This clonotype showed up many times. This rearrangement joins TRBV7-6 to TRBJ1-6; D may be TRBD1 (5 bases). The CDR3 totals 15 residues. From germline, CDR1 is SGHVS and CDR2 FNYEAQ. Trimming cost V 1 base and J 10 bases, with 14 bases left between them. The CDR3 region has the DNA TGTGCCAGCAGCTTAGTTCCAGGGCCGGGATCACCCCTCCACTTT. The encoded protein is CASSLVPGPGSPLHF.

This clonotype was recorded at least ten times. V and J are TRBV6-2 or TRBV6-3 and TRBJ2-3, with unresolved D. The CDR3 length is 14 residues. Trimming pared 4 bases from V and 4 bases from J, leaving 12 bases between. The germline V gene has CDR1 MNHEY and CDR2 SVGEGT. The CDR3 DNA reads TGTGCCAGCAGTTCTTACCATTCCGCAGATACGCAGTATTTT. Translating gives CASSSYHSADTQYF.

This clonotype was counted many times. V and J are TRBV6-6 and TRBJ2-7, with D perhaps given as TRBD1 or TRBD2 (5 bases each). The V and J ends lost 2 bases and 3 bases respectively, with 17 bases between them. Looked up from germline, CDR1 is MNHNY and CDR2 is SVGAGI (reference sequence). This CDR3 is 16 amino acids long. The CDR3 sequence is CASSYARDPADYEQYV. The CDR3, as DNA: TGTGCCAGCAGTTACGCCCGGGACCCGGCCGACTACGAGCAGTACGTC.

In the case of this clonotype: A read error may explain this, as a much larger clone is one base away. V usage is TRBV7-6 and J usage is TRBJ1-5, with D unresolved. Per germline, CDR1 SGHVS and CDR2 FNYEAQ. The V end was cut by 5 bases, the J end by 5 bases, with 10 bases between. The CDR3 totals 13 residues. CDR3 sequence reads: CASSIRRDQPQHF. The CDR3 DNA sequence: TGTGCCAGCAGCATAAGGCGCGATCAGCCCCAGCATTTT.

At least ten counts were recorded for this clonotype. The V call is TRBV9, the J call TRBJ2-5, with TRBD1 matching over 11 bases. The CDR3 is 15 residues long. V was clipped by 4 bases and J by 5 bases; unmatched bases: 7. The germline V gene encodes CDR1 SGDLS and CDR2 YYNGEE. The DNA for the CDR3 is TGTGCCAGCAGCCCAGGACAGGGGGCGCCGGAGACCCAGTACTTC. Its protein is CASSPGQGAPETQYF.

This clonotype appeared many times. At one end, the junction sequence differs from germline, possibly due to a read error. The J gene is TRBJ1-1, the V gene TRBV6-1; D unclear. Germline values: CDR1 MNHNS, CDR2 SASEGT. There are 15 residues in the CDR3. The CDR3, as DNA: TGTGCCAGCAGTGAAAATGTAGGGATGAACACTGAAGCTTTTTTT. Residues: CASSENVGMNTEAFF.

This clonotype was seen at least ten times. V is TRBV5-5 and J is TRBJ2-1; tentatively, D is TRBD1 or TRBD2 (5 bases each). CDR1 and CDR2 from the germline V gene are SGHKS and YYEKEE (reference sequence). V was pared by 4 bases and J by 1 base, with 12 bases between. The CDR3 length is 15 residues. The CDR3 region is CASSRDGLSYNEQFF. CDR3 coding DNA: TGTGCCAGCAGCCGGGACGGCTTATCCTACAATGAGCAGTTCTTC. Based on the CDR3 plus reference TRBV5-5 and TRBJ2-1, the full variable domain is DAGVTQSPTHLIKTRGQQVTLRCSPISGHKSVSWYQQVLGQGPQFIFQYYEKEERGRGNFPDRFSARQFPNYSSELNVNALLLGDSALYLCASSRDGLSYNEQFFGPGTRLTVL.

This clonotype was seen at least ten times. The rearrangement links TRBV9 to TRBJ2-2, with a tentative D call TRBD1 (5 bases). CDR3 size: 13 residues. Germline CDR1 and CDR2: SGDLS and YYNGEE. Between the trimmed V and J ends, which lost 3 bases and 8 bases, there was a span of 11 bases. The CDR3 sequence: CASSGETVGELFF. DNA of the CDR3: TGTGCCAGCAGCGGAGAGACAGTTGGGGAGCTGTTTTTT.

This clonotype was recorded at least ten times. CDR3: CASSLGDRETNVLTF. The CDR3 nucleotides are TGTGCCAGCAGTTTAGGGGACAGGGAGACCAACGTCCTGACTTTC. The chain couples TRBV28 to TRBJ2-6, with TRBD1 matching 9 bases. The junction had 4 bases not matched to a gene; V was cut back by 2 bases and J by 8 bases. This CDR3 is built from 15 residues. The V gene's germline CDR1 is MDHEN and CDR2 SYDVKM.

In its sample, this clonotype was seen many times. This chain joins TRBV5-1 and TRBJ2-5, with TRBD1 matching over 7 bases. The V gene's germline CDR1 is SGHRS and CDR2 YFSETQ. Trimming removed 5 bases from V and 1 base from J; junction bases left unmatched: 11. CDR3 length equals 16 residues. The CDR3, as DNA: TGCGCCAGCAGGGGTAGCTGGGCAGGGGGCCAAGAGACCCAGTACTTC. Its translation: CASRGSWAGGQETQYF.

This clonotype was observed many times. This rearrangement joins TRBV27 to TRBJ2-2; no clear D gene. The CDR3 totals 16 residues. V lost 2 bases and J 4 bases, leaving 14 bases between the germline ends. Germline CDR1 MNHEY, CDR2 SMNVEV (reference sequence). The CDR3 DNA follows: TGTGCCAGCAGTTTAGTAGGTACAGTGCCCACCGGGGAGCTGTTTTTT. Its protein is CASSLVGTVPTGELFF.

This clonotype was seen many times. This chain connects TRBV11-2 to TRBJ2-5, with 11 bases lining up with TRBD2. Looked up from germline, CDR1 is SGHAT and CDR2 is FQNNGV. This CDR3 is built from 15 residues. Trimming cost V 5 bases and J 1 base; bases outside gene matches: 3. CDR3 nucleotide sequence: TGTGCCAGCAGCGCGACTAGCGGGGTCCAAGAGACCCAGTACTTC. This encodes CASSATSGVQETQYF. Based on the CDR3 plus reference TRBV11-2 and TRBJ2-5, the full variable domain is EAGVAQSPRYKIIEKRQSVAFWCNPISGHATLYWYQQILGQGPKLLIQFQNNGVVDDSQLPKDRFSAERLKGVDSTLKIQPAKLEDSAVYLCASSATSGVQETQYFGPGTRLLVL.

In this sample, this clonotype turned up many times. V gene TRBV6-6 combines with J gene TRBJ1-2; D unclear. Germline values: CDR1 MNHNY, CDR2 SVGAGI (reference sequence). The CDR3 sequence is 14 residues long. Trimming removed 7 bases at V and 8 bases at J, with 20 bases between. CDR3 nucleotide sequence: TGTGCCAGCACCCCTAGGCCCGGAAGGAGCGGCTACACCTTC. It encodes CASTPRPGRSGYTF.

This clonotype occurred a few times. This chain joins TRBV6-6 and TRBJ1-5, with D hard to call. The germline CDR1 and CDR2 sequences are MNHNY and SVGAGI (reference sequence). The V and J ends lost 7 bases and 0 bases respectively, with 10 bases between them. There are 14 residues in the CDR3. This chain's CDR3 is CASKNGYSNQPQHF. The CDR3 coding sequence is TGTGCCAGCAAAAACGGATATAGCAATCAGCCCCAGCATTTT.